The T cell receptor beta chain under discussion was sequenced for a study of shared clonotypes between healthy human individuals. The assay was immunoSEQ multiplex PCR, and TCRdb's table has in-frame clones only and misses some. The table has 400,000 to 600,000 clones, 90% to 96% seen once; the top ten hold around 0.067%. CDR1 and CDR2 from the germline V gene are MGHDK and SYGVNS. CDR3 length equals 15 residues. V gave up 6 bases and J gave up 2 bases; unmatched junction bases: 8. The chain employs TRBV25-1 and TRBJ1-2; 8 nucleotides match TRBD1. This receptor was identified in a woman in her thirties in good health. What was sequenced was naive CD4+ T cells sorted from blood. Subset denoted: CD45RA+ positively selected. The DNA for the CDR3 is TGTGCCAGCAGACCTCAAGGACAGGGAAACTATGGCTACACCTTC. Translated, it gives CASRPQGQGNYGYTF.